One sample yielded the 14 T cell receptor beta chains listed below, sequenced in a study of long-term antiretroviral therapy in people with HIV. Survey level was the resolution at which the v3.0 immunoSEQ assay ran. Profiling relied on immunoSEQ multiplex PCR, and the TCRdb table lists in-frame clones only, not all of them. The sample holds fewer than 25,000 clones, around 84% seen once. Sample: unsorted PBMCs, taken 1.8 years before starting antiretroviral therapy. The origin of the receptors is a woman aged 25 to 39 with HIV.

This sequence joins TRBV7-3 and TRBJ2-5; TRBD2 matches at 12 bases. Germline V gene lookup returns CDR1 SGHTA and CDR2 FQGTGA. The CDR3 is 17 amino acids. V shed 2 bases and J 2 bases; nucleotides not matched to a gene: 6. The CDR3 DNA reads TGTGCCAGCAGCTTAGGAGCTAGCGGGGGGGCGCAAGAGACCCAGTACTTC. Protein sequence: CASSLGASGGAQETQYF.

The chain uses TRBV10-3 and TRBJ1-2; 7 bases agree with TRBD1. Germline CDR1 is ENHRY and CDR2 is SYGVKD. V shed 4 bases and J 4 bases; nucleotides not matched to a gene: 6. The CDR3 contains 14 residues. CDR3: CAISAGTASYGYTF. CDR3 sequence (DNA): TGTGCCATCAGTGCCGGGACAGCCTCCTATGGCTACACCTTC.

The J gene is TRBJ2-7, the V gene TRBV5-6; D gene unclear. Between the trimmed V and J ends, which lost 0 bases and 2 bases, there was a span of 9 bases. Germline V gives CDR1 SGHDT, CDR2 YYEEEE. This CDR3 region has 14 residues. CDR3 nucleotide sequence: TGTGCCAGCAGCTTGGCCGGCGGTGCCTACGAGCAGTACTTC. This sequence encodes CASSLAGGAYEQYF.

The chain carries TRBV2 and TRBJ1-2, with TRBD1 matching 9 bases. From germline, CDR1 is SNHLY and CDR2 FYNNEI. This CDR3 comprises 15 residues. The V gene end was trimmed by 3 bases and the J gene end by 2 bases; junction bases not matched to a gene: 4. CDR3 in DNA: TGTGCCAGCAGTGACTGGGGACAGGGAAACTATGGCTACACCTTC. Amino acids: CASSDWGQGNYGYTF.

The genes are TRBV5-1 and TRBJ2-2; D may correspond to TRBD1 or TRBD2 (5 bases each). The germline CDR1 and CDR2 sequences are SGHRS and YFSETQ. The CDR3 covers 15 residues. V was shortened by 4 bases and J by 4 bases, with 14 bases between the two germline ends. Here the CDR3 DNA reads TGCGCCAGCAGCCCCGGGGCCGTAGGCACCGGGGAGCTGTTTTTT. It is translated as CASSPGAVGTGELFF.

The V gene is TRBV6-4, the J gene TRBJ1-5; 8 bases map to TRBD1. The CDR3 spans 16 residues. J was trimmed by 5 bases and V by 0 bases; bases with no gene match: 6. Germline V CDR1 and CDR2: MRHNA, SNTAGT. The CDR3 region has the DNA TGTGCCAGCAGTGACTCCGACAGGGGAACCGATCAGCCCCAGCATTTT. Amino acids: CASSDSDRGTDQPQHF.

The chain carries TRBV30 and TRBJ1-1; D gene unclear. V gave up 4 bases and J gave up 1 base, with 7 bases separating them. Germline lookup yields CDR1 GTSNPN and CDR2 SVGIG (reference sequence). The CDR3 spans 12 residues. CDR3 coding DNA: TGTGCCTGGACTTCGGCGAACACTGAAGCTTTCTTT. Translating gives CAWTSANTEAFF. The full variable domain, completed using reference TRBV30 and TRBJ1-1, is SQTIHQWPATLVQPVGSPLSLECTVEGTSNPNLYWYRQAAGRGLQLLFYSVGIGQISSEVPQNLSASRPQDRQFILSSKKLLLSDSGFYLCAWTSANTEAFFGQGTRLTVV.

The rearrangement links TRBV19 to TRBJ1-1; TRBD1 might be the D (6 bases). Trimming took 7 bases from V and 5 from J, leaving 17 bases between them. In germline, CDR1 is LNHDA, CDR2 SQIVND (reference sequence). The CDR3 is made up of 14 amino acids. The CDR3 DNA is TGTGCCAGTATGTACCGGACAGACCCAACTGAAGCTTTCTTT. This codes for CASMYRTDPTEAFF. The full variable domain, its missing parts supplied by reference TRBV19 and TRBJ1-1, is DGGITQSPKYLFRKEGQNVTLSCEQNLNHDAMYWYRQDPGQGLRLIYYSQIVNDFQKGDIAEGYSVSREKKESFPLTVTSAQKNPTAFYLCASMYRTDPTEAFFGQGTRLTVV.

The V gene is TRBV9, the J gene TRBJ1-1; 7 bases agree with TRBD1. The germline V gene has CDR1 SGDLS and CDR2 YYNGEE. The CDR3 consists of 14 residues. The V segment lost 3 bases and the J segment 4 bases; nucleotides outside the gene matches: 6. CDR3 region: CASSAPGQITEAFF. The CDR3 nucleotides are TGTGCCAGCAGCGCCCCGGGACAGATCACTGAAGCTTTCTTT. Together with reference TRBV9 and TRBJ1-1, the CDR3 gives the full variable domain: DSGVTQTPKHLITATGQRVTLRCSPRSGDLSVYWYQQSLDQGLQFLIQYYNGEERAKGNILERFSAQQFPDLHSELNLSSLELGDSALYFCASSAPGQITEAFFGQGTRLTVV.

This clone showed up just once. The rearrangement joins TRBV5-1 to TRBJ2-3, with 8 bases matching TRBD1. The germline CDR1 and CDR2 sequences are SGHRS and YFSETQ. The trim removed 4 bases at V and 0 bases at J, leaving 7 bases unmatched. This CDR3 comprises 16 residues. CDR3 bases: TGCGCCAGCAGCCATCGGACAGGGCAGAGCACAGATACGCAGTATTTT. Protein: CASSHRTGQSTDTQYF.

CDR3 sequence reads: CASSLLGGPNNEQFF. The CDR3 region has the DNA TGTGCCAGCAGCTTATTGGGGGGGCCGAACAATGAGCAGTTCTTC. The rearrangement uses TRBV7-2 and TRBJ2-1; weak D call: TRBD2 (7 bases). The CDR3 runs to 15 residues. The V end lost 2 bases, the J end lost 5 bases, and 13 bases lay between the germline ends. Germline V gene lookup returns CDR1 SGHTA and CDR2 FQGNSA.

J is TRBJ2-7 and V is TRBV15; D remains ambiguous. This CDR3 has 15 amino acids. The germline gives CDR1 LNHNV, CDR2 YYDKDF (reference sequence). V was shortened by 1 base and J by 4 bases, with 14 bases between the two germline ends. The CDR3 loop reads CATSRAPEIIYEQYF. DNA for the CDR3: TGTGCCACCAGCAGAGCCCCGGAGATTATATACGAGCAGTACTTC.

The rearrangement links TRBV13 to TRBJ2-3; the D call may be TRBD1 or TRBD2 (5 bases each). The V gene's germline CDR1 is PRHDT and CDR2 FYEKMQ (reference sequence). The ends were cut back, 7 bases at V and 0 bases at J, with 20 bases in the middle. The CDR3 consists of 17 residues. The CDR3 is CASNPTRAGASTDTQYF. The CDR3 DNA is TGTGCCAGCAACCCGACCCGGGCCGGGGCGAGCACAGATACGCAGTATTTT.

The genes are TRBV15 and TRBJ1-2; D remains ambiguous. Per germline, CDR1 LNHNV and CDR2 YYDKDF (reference sequence). The V end lost 8 bases, the J end lost 10 bases, and 17 bases lay between the germline ends. This CDR3 contains 12 residues. Written as DNA, the CDR3 is TGTGCCACCTCCTTATCCGGGGTAGACTACACCTTC. It yields the protein CATSLSGVDYTF.